The 3 T cell receptor beta chains below come from one sample, sequenced in a study of response to subunit inactivated influenza vaccine. One entry per CDR3 protein, called by TCRdb with MiXCR from the RT-PCR reads. The repertoire holds around 750,000 distinct CDR3 sequences, with 21% as singletons. Sequences were derived from PBMCs from blood, sampled more than 4 days after vaccination. Source of these receptors: a man aged 50-60 years who received an inactivated influenza vaccine.

This clonotype was picked up a small number of times. The chain combines TRBV7-2 with TRBJ2-7, with no clear D. The V end was cut by 2 bases, the J end by 7 bases, with 18 bases between. This CDR3 has 15 amino acids. Germline V gene sequence: CDR1 SGHTA, CDR2 FQGNSA. This CDR3 is CASSLFVGPTVEQYF. The CDR3 region has the DNA TGTGCCAGCAGCTTATTCGTCGGACCAACTGTTGAGCAGTACTTC.

This clonotype was picked up many times. This chain joins TRBV7-2 and TRBJ2-2, with TRBD2 matching 10 bases. Germline V gene lookup returns CDR1 SGHTA and CDR2 FQGNSA. This CDR3 has 15 amino acids. The V gene end was trimmed by 6 bases and the J gene end by 7 bases; junction bases not matched to a gene: 8. The DNA for the CDR3 is TGTGCCAGCAGGACCCTAGCGGGAGTGGTCGGGGAGCTGTTTTTT. Translation gives CASRTLAGVVGELFF.

This clonotype was seen only a few times. The chain carries TRBV20-1 and TRBJ2-5; D tentatively fits TRBD1 or TRBD2 (5 bases each). The CDR3 is made up of 14 amino acids. V lost 3 bases, J lost 3 bases, and 14 bases lay in between. From germline, CDR1 is DFQATT and CDR2 SNEGSKA (reference sequence). The CDR3 bases are TGCAGTGCTAGTGGGGACGGAAAAAAAGAGACCCAGTACTTC. Translation gives CSASGDGKKETQYF.